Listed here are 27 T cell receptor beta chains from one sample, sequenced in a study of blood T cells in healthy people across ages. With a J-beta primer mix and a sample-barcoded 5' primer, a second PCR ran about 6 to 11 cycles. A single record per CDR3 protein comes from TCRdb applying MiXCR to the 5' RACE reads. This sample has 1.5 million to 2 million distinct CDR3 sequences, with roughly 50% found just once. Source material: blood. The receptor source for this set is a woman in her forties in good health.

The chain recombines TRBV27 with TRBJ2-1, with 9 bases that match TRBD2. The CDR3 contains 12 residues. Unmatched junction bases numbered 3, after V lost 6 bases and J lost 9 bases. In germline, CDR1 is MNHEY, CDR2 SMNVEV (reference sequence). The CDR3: CASRLAGSEQFF. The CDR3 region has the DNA TGTGCCAGCAGGCTAGCGGGGAGTGAGCAGTTCTTC.

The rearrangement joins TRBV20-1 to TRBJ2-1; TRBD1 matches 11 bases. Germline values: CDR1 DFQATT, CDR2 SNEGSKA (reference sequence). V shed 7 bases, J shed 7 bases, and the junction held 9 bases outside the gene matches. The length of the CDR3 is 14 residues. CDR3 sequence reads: CSVGSGTGGNEQFF. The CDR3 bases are TGCAGTGTCGGATCCGGGACAGGGGGTAATGAGCAGTTCTTC.

The CDR3, as DNA: TGCGCCAGCAGCGTTGGGGAGGGGGCGAGATTCAATCCCTACGGGCAGTACTTC. The encoded protein is CASSVGEGARFNPYGQYF. This sequence joins TRBV4-1 and TRBJ2-4; D possibly uses TRBD1 or TRBD2 (7 bases each). This CDR3 region has 18 residues. CDR1 and CDR2 (germline): MGHRA, YSYEKL. V was cut by 5 bases and J by 13 bases, with 33 bases left in between.

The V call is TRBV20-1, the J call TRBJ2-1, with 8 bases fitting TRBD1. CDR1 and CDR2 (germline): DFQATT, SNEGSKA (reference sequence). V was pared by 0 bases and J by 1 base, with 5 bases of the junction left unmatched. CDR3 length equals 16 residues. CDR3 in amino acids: CSARDFRGLSYNEQFF. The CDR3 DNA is TGCAGTGCTAGAGATTTCAGGGGGCTATCCTACAATGAGCAGTTCTTC.

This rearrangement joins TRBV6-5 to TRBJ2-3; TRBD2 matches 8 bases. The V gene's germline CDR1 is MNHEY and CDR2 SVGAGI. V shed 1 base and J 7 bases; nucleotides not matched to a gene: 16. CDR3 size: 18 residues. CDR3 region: CASSYFGGGPTKRYTQYF. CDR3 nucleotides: TGTGCCAGCAGTTACTTCGGGGGGGGGCCTACAAAGAGGTATACGCAGTATTTT.

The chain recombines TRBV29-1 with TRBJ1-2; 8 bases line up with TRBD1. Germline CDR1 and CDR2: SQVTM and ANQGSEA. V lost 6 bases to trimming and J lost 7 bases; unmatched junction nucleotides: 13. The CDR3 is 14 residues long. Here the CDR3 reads CSVAESGGDGGYTF. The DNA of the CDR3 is TGCAGCGTCGCAGAGTCAGGGGGCGACGGTGGCTACACCTTC. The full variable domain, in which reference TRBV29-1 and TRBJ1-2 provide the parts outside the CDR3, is SAVISQKPSRDICQRGTSLTIQCQVDSQVTMMFWYRQQPGQSLTLIATANQGSEATYESGFVIDKFPISRPNLTFSTLTVSNMSPEDSSIYLCSVAESGGDGGYTFGSGTRLTVV.

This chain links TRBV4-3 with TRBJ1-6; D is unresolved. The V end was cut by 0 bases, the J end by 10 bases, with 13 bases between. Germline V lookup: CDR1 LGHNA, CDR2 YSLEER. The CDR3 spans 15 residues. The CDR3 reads CASSQDGSILSPLHF. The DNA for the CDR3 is TGCGCCAGCAGCCAAGACGGCAGTATCCTCTCACCCCTCCACTTT.

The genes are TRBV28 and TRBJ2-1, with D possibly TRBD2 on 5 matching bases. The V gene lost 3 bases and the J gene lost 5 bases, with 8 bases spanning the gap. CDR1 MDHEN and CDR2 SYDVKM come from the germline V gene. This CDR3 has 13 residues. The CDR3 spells CASSLPADNEQFF. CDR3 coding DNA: TGTGCCAGCAGTTTGCCAGCGGACAATGAGCAGTTCTTC.

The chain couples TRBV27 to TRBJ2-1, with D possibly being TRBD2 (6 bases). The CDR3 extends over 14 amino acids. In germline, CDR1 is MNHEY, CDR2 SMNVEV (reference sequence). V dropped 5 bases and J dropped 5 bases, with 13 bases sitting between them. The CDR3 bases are TGTGCCAGCAGTCACCGGGGGAATAACAATGAGCAGTTCTTC. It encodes CASSHRGNNNEQFF.

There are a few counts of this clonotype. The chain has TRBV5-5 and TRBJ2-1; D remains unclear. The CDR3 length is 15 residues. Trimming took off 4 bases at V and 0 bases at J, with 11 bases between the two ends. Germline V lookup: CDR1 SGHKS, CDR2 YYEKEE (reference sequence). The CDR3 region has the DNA TGTGCCAGCAGCGCCGTGACCCGCTCCTACAATGAGCAGTTCTTC. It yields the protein CASSAVTRSYNEQFF.

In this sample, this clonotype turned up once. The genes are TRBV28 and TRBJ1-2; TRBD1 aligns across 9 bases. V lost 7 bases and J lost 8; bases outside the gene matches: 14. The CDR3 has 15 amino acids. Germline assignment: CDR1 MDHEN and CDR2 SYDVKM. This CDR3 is CASTRGGTGRLGYTF. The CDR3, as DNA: TGTGCCAGCACCCGGGGAGGGACAGGGCGCTTGGGCTACACCTTC.

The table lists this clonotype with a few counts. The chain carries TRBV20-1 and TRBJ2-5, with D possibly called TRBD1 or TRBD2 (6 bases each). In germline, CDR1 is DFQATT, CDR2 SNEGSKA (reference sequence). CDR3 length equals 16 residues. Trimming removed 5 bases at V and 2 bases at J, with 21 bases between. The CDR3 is CSARSYYGGRQETQYF. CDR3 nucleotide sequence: TGCAGTGCTCGATCTTATTATGGGGGGCGACAAGAGACCCAGTACTTC.

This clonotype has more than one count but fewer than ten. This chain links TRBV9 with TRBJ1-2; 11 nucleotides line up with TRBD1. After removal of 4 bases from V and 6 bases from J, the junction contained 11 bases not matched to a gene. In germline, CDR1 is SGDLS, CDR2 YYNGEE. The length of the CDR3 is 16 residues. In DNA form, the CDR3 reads TGTGCCAGCAGCCCATGGGACAGGGGGGTGGAAAATGGCTACACCTTC. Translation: CASSPWDRGVENGYTF.

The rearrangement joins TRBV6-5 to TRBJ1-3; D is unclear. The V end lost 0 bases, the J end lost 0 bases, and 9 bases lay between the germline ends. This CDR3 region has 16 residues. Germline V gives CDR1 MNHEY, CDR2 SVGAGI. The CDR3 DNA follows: TGTGCCAGCAGTTACTCCGGCGGCTACTCTGGAAACACCATATATTTT. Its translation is CASSYSGGYSGNTIYF.

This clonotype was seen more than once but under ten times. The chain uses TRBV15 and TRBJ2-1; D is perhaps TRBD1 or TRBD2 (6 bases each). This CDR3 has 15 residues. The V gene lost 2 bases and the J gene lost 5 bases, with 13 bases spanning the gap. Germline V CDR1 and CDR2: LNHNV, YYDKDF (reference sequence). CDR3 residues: CATSRLGGGNNEQFF. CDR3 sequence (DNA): TGTGCCACCAGCAGACTAGGGGGAGGAAACAATGAGCAGTTCTTC.

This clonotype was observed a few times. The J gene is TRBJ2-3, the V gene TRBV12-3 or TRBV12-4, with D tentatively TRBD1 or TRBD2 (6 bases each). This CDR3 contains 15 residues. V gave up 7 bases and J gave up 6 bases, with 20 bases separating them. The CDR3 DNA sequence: TGTGCCAGCACCCAGGGAACAAGGGGGGCGGATACGCAGTATTTT. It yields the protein CASTQGTRGADTQYF.

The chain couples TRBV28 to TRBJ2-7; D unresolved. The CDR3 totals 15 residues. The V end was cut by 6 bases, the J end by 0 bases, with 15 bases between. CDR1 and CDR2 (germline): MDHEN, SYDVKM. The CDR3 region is CASSPHITYSYEQYF. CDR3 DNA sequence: TGTGCCAGCAGCCCACACATCACTTACTCCTACGAGCAGTACTTC.

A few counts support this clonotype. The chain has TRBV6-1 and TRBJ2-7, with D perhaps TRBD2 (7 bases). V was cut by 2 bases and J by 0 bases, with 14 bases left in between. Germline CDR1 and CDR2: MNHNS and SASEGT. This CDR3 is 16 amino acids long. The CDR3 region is CASSESKGGSSYEQYF. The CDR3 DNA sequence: TGTGCCAGCAGTGAAAGTAAGGGGGGGAGCTCCTACGAGCAGTACTTC.

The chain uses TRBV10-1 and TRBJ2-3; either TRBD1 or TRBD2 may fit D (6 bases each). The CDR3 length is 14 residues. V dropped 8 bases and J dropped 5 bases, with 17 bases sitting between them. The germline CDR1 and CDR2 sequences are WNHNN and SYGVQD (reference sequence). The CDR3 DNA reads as TGCGCCAGCGCTTTAGGGGGGCAAGAAGATACGCAGTATTTT. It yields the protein CASALGGQEDTQYF.

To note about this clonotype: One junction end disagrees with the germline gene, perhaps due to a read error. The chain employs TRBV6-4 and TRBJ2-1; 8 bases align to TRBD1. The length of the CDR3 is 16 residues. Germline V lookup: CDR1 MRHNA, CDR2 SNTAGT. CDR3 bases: TGTGCCAGCAGTGACTCACCAGGGGGCAACGTCCATGAGCGGTTCTTC. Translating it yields CASSDSPGGNVHERFF.

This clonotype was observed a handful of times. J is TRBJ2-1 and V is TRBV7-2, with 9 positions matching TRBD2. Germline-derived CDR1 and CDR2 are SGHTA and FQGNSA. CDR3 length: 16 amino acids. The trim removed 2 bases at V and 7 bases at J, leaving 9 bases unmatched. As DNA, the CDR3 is TGTGCCAGCAGCTTATTGGGCGGGGGGGCCAGGAATGAGCAGTTCTTC. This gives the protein CASSLLGGGARNEQFF.

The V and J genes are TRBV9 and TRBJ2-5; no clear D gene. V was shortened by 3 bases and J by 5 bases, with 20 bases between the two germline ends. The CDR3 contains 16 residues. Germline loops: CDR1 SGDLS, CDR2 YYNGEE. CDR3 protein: CASSATTAHGRETQYF. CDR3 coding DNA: TGTGCCAGCAGCGCCACCACCGCTCACGGCCGTGAGACCCAGTACTTC.

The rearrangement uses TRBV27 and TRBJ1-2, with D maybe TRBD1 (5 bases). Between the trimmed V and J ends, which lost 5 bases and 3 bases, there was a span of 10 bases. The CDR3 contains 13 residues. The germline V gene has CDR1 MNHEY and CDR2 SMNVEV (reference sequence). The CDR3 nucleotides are TGTGCCAGCAGTGATGACAGTTACTATGGCTACACCTTC. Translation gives CASSDDSYYGYTF.

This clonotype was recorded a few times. CDR3 bases: TGTGCCAGCATGAACCGCCCCGTCGATAATGAGCAGTTCTTC. This codes for CASMNRPVDNEQFF. The rearrangement uses TRBV6-2 or TRBV6-3 and TRBJ2-1; D not certain. Germline lookup yields CDR1 MNHEY and CDR2 SVGEGT. The length of the CDR3 is 14 residues. V was clipped by 7 bases and J by 7 bases, with 17 bases between them.

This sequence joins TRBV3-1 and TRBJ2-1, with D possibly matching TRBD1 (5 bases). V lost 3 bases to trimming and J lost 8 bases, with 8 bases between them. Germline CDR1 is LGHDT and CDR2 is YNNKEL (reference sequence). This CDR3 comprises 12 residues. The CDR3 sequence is CASSHQGYEQFF. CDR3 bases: TGTGCCAGCAGCCACCAGGGCTATGAGCAGTTCTTC.

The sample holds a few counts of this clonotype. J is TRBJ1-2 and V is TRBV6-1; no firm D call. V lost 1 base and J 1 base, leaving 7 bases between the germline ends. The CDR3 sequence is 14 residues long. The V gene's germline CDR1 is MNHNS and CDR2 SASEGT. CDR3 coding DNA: TGTGCCAGCAGTGAAGGGCGGAGTAACTATGGCTACACCTTC. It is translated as CASSEGRSNYGYTF.

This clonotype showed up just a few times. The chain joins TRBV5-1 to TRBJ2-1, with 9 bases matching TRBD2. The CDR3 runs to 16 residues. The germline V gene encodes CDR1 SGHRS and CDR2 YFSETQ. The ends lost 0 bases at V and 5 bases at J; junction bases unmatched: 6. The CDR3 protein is CASSLEGSGGHNEQFF. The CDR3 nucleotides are TGCGCCAGCAGCTTGGAAGGTAGCGGGGGACACAATGAGCAGTTCTTC.